These T cell receptor beta chains were read from a single sample in a study of T-cell reconstitution after alpha-beta-depleted transplantation in children. TCRdb reprocessed the PCR reads via MiXCR and lists one record per CDR3 protein. This repertoire shows almost 250,000 distinct CDR3 sequences, roughly a quarter found once; its top ten account for about 2.6%. The sample consisted of PBMCs, taken before TCRalphabeta/CD19-depleted stem cell transplant. These receptor sequences come from a girl aged 2-10 years with Fanconi anemia, due to receive a stem cell transplant. The CDR3 runs from the conserved cysteine through the conserved F or W.

v_call	j_call	cdr3_aa
TRBV12-3/TRBV12-4	TRBJ2-7	CASSRTGGNYEQYF
TRBV7-2	TRBJ2-7	CASSLVATSNYEQYF
TRBV29-1	TRBJ2-7	CSVGSAAYEQYF
TRBV29-1	TRBJ2-7	CSVVVRDFSYEQYF
TRBV5-1	TRBJ2-7	CASSLGPGGLDEQYF
TRBV29-1	TRBJ1-2	CSGDLGIDGYTF
TRBV10-3	TRBJ2-3	CAISESRPELDTQYF
TRBV12-3/TRBV12-4	TRBJ2-7	CASSFLAGVSYEQYF
TRBV27	TRBJ2-5	CASSSTSVIAGKGETQYF
TRBV20-1	TRBJ2-7	CSARIAGEPYEQYF
TRBV20-1	TRBJ2-3	CSARWGTGGGLSTDTQYF
TRBV29-1	TRBJ2-7	CSVVIWREVAEQYF
TRBV29-1	TRBJ2-3	CSVGLLATDTQYF
TRBV27	TRBJ2-7	CASSFRFQVGGEQYF
TRBV5-1	TRBJ2-7	CASSLVVSYYEQYF
TRBV20-1	TRBJ2-7	CSAREPSGYYEQYF
TRBV29-1	TRBJ1-1	CSVRKGAEAFF
TRBV3-1	TRBJ2-2	CASNRRGGTNTGELFF
TRBV27	TRBJ2-2	CASRDTGELFF